This is a list of T cell receptor beta chains from one sample in a study of early T cells in non-severe SARS-CoV-2 infection. From the 5' RACE reads, TCRdb called clonotypes with MiXCR, one entry per CDR3 protein. The sample consists of around 19,000 distinct CDR3 sequences, around 5.7% of them appearing once. Sequenced sample: whole blood. The receptors come from an adult who was a healthcare worker with PCR-confirmed SARS-CoV-2 infection or an uninfected control (not recorded which). CDR3s leave out the opening cysteine and the closing phenylalanine or tryptophan.

J: TRBJ2-2
V: TRBV11-2
CDR3: ASSFGTLFSGELF

J: TRBJ2-7
V: TRBV29-1
CDR3: SVRTSTYEQY

J: TRBJ2-1
V: TRBV29-1
CDR3: SVQPGHLGNEQF

J: TRBJ1-1
V: TRBV11-2
CDR3: ASSLWGHTGAYSTEAF

J: TRBJ2-2
V: TRBV7-3
CDR3: ASSLSQGDTGELF

J: TRBJ2-1
V: TRBV12-3/TRBV12-4
CDR3: ASSPRGRRHEQF

J: TRBJ2-7
V: TRBV30
CDR3: AWSTGSSYEQY

J: TRBJ2-7
V: TRBV20-1
CDR3: SAREATGDWNEQY

J: TRBJ2-6
V: TRBV6-1
CDR3: ASSPQGTGANVLT

J: TRBJ2-3
V: TRBV29-1
CDR3: SVSTSGSSDTQY

J: TRBJ2-5
V: TRBV29-1
CDR3: SISRTSTETQY

J: TRBJ1-5
V: TRBV7-2
CDR3: ASSSTAGANQPQH

J: TRBJ1-3
V: TRBV6-5
CDR3: ASSYSFQLVSGNTIY

J: TRBJ2-3
V: TRBV14
CDR3: ASSQDSPSKGEEY

J: TRBJ2-1
V: TRBV20-1
CDR3: SARRSSYNEQF

J: TRBJ1-1
V: TRBV4-2
CDR3: ASSQDWWESINTEAF

J: TRBJ2-1
V: TRBV27
CDR3: ASSLYSYGGEQF

J: TRBJ2-7
V: TRBV5-1
CDR3: ASSLTGAEQY

J: TRBJ1-5
V: TRBV28
CDR3: ASRVLGTGGSQPQH

J: TRBJ2-1
V: TRBV28
CDR3: ASSLARNEVEQF

J: TRBJ2-1
V: TRBV4-1
CDR3: ASSQDQGRGASYNEQF

J: TRBJ2-1
V: TRBV7-9
CDR3: ASSLAGLAGRQF

J: TRBJ2-2
V: TRBV19
CDR3: ASRRILAGGYTGELF

J: TRBJ2-3
V: TRBV5-6
CDR3: ASSLVAANTDTQY

J: TRBJ2-1
V: TRBV11-3
CDR3: ASSQLAGGHNEQF

J: TRBJ2-1
V: TRBV29-1
CDR3: SVNLGTGYNEQF

J: TRBJ2-1
V: TRBV18
CDR3: ASSPPSSGNNEQF

J: TRBJ2-3
V: TRBV29-1
CDR3: SGRVTGVADTQY

J: TRBJ1-1
V: TRBV7-9
CDR3: ASSTQGGTEAF

J: TRBJ2-3
V: TRBV7-6
CDR3: ASSSPIRDPTDTQY

J: TRBJ1-1
V: TRBV4-1
CDR3: ASSPLGARTEAF

J: TRBJ2-7
V: TRBV2
CDR3: ASRESGLAAYEQY

J: TRBJ2-1
V: TRBV29-1
CDR3: SVGTSGTSSYNEQF

J: TRBJ2-3
V: TRBV19
CDR3: ASSIALAGGPTDTQY

J: TRBJ2-7
V: TRBV28
CDR3: ASSLVGLDAYEQY

J: TRBJ1-2
V: TRBV7-9
CDR3: ASSLRGRSDGYT

J: TRBJ2-3
V: TRBV29-1
CDR3: SVEAGGLTTDTQY

J: TRBJ2-4
V: TRBV27
CDR3: ASSPSGRKNIQY